This TCR beta chain was recorded in a study of T cells in localized non-small cell lung cancer. Study-wide results and caveats: Higher adjacent-lung clonality was associated with shorter survival.

Clones were read by immunoSEQ multiplex PCR, and TCRdb kept only the in-frame ones, dropping some. The table lists fewer than 60,000 clones, over 75% of them singletons, with 15% to 20% in the top ten. Concerning this clone: What it binds is not known.

Germline V gene lookup returns CDR1 SGHDT and CDR2 YYEEEE. Between the trimmed V and J ends, which lost 1 base and 2 bases, there was a span of 7 bases. This CDR3 contains 15 residues. The receptor comes from a female donor older than 55 with stage II squamous cell lung carcinoma. The source was peripheral blood, collected before any cancer treatment. The V gene is TRBV5-6, the J gene TRBJ1-6; a weak D match, TRBD1 (5 bases). CDR3 DNA: TGTGCCAGCAGCTTGCAGGGCCCCTATAATTCACCCCTCCACTTT. Its translation: CASSLQGPYNSPLHF.